This TCR beta chain was captured by sequencing in a study of CD8 T cells in Susac syndrome. Findings and caveats of the study: As the study acknowledged, the number of individuals in its TCR sequencing and HLA analysis was relatively small.

cDNA came from 0.5 to 1 ug RNA primed by random hexamers. The amplification used immunoSEQ multiplex PCR on TCR beta CDR3; it spanned 54 Vbeta and 13 Jbeta. TCRdb fed the immunoSEQ multiplex PCR reads into MiXCR, producing one record per CDR3 protein. The sample lists about 430,000 distinct CDR3 sequences, roughly 85% occurring once. The germline gives CDR1 SGHTA, CDR2 FQGNSA. The CDR3 loop spans 15 amino acids. Trimming removed 5 bases from V and 7 bases from J; junction bases left unmatched: 11. As regards this clonotype: The antigen is unknown.

Blood CD8+ and CD4+ T cells underwent high-throughput TCR beta sequencing. The multiple sclerosis controls consisted of treatment-naive patients with relapsing-remitting disease, either stable or active. J is TRBJ2-7 and V is TRBV7-2; 10 nucleotides align to TRBD1. This clonotype was obtained from a human donor with multiple sclerosis. Source material: CD8+ T cells from PBMCs. Written as DNA, the CDR3 is TGTGCCAGCAGCCCAGACATTGGGACAGGGGTAGAGCAGTACTTC. Translated, it gives CASSPDIGTGVEQYF.